This T cell receptor (beta chain) was documented in a study of T-cell reconstitution after alpha-beta-depleted transplantation in children. This sample's TCRbeta library carried unique molecular identifier barcodes. MiXCR, applied by TCRdb to the PCR reads, yields one record per CDR3 protein. Among just over 350,000 distinct CDR3 sequences listed, 10% to 15% were seen once. CDR3 length: 15 amino acids. Germline trimming cut 7 bases from V and 3 bases from J; bases unmatched to any gene: 6. Germline CDR1 and CDR2: MNHEY and SVGEGT. This clonotype came up many times. This chain uses TRBV6-2 or TRBV6-3 with TRBJ1-5; 10 bases match TRBD1. The source material was PBMCs, sampled from the stem cell graft. This receptor was identified in a human donor who donated a stem cell graft to a child with Fanconi anemia. The CDR3 DNA reads as TGTGCCAGCAACACCGGGACAGGGGCCAATCAGCCCCAGCATTTT. It is translated as CASNTGTGANQPQHF.